This T cell receptor (beta chain) was captured in a study of cytomegalovirus exposure and HLA in healthy donors. Notes on the study in general: Analyzed later, most CMV-associated TCR beta chains appeared HLA-restricted. Prior analysis indicated that the majority of TCR beta V segments exhibited productivity approximately 87% or approximately 30% of the time.

A remark on this clone: The target antigen is unknown.

Use of 60 Vbeta and 13 Jbeta primers characterized the PCR. The method was immunoSEQ multiplex PCR; TCRdb's version includes in-frame clones alone and lacks a portion of them. Here the sample table reports fewer than 35,000 clones. Per germline, CDR1 SGDLS and CDR2 YYNGEE. The CDR3 runs 14 residues. Unmatched junction bases numbered 4, after V lost 2 bases and J lost 6 bases. These donors counted as nominally healthy when sampled, but unrecorded immune exposures were likely. The specimen was PBMCs. The chain has TRBV9 and TRBJ2-1; 8 nucleotides match TRBD2. This clonotype was obtained from a female donor in good health and CMV-seronegative. The CDR3 DNA is TGTGCCAGCAGCGTTGGGACTAGTGTCAATGAGCAGTTCTTC. Its protein product is CASSVGTSVNEQFF.